This T cell receptor (beta chain) emerged from a study of blood T cells in healthy people across ages. About the research overall: Template switching caught about one barcoded beta molecule for each two T cells.

Primers used in a second PCR of about 6 to 11 cycles were a sample-barcoded 5' primer and a J-beta primer mix. Each single sample gave us at least 3 million CDR3-containing paired-end reads. TCRdb ran MiXCR on the 5' RACE reads and lists one entry per CDR3 protein. This table holds fewer than 2,000,000 distinct CDR3 sequences, around 40% found once. This clonotype appeared once. The germline CDR1 and CDR2 sequences are MDHEN and SYDVKM. V was shortened by 3 bases and J by 0 bases, with 6 bases between the two germline ends. The CDR3 sequence is 14 residues long. The clonotype originates from a human donor in good health. The rearrangement uses TRBV28 and TRBJ1-5, with D unclear. Material for sequencing was blood. CDR3 amino acids: CASSFRYSNQPQHF. In DNA, the CDR3 is TGTGCCAGCAGTTTTCGGTATAGCAATCAGCCCCAGCATTTT.